This TCR beta chain originates from a study of blood T cell repertoires in COVID-19. Study context: COVID-19 samples from acute and convalescent phases originated in the United States, Italy and Spain. Sample material is recorded as cDNA or gDNA derived from T cells, B-cell-depleted T cells, or PBMCs.

In the authors' workflow: Nucleated cell number was recorded as an estimate derived from reference gene primer amplification. TCRdb's table, derived via immunoSEQ multiplex PCR, lists solely in-frame clones and lacks some. That table is the source of V, J and clone size, and D and trimming were worked out from the DNA. Seen here are 110,000 to 150,000 clones, around nine tenths observed once, and the top ten hold 2.5% to 3.5%. Specimen: peripheral blood. This clonotype was sampled from a man aged 60-69 years with active or convalescent COVID-19.

CDR3 sequence: CASSFWDRGLSGANVLTF. For the CDR3, the DNA is TGTGCCAGCAGTTTTTGGGACAGGGGACTCTCTGGGGCCAACGTCCTGACTTTC. The rearrangement joins TRBV27 to TRBJ2-6; 10 bases are shared with TRBD1. CDR1 and CDR2 from the germline V gene are MNHEY and SMNVEV (reference sequence). The CDR3 runs 18 residues. V shed 3 bases, J shed 0 bases, and the junction held 5 bases outside the gene matches.